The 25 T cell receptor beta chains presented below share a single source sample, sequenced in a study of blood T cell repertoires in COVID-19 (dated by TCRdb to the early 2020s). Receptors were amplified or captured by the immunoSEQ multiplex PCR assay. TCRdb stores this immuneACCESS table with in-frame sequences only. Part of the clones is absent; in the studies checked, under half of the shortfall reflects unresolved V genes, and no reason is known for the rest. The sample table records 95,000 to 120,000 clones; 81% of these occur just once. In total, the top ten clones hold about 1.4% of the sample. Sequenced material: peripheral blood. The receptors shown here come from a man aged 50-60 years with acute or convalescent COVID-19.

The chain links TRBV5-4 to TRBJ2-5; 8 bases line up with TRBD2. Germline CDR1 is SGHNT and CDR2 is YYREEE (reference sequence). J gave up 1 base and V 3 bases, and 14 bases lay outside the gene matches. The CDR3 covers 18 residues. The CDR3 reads CASSSRGGRSGFQETQYF. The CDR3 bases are TGTGCCAGCAGCTCCCGGGGGGGCCGCTCTGGTTTCCAAGAGACCCAGTACTTC.

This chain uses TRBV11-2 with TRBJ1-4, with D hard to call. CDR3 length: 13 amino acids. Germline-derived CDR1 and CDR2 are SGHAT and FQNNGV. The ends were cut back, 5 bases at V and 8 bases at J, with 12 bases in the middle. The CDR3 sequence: CASSPGRVEKLFF. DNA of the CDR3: TGTGCCAGCAGCCCCGGTAGAGTCGAAAAACTGTTTTTT.

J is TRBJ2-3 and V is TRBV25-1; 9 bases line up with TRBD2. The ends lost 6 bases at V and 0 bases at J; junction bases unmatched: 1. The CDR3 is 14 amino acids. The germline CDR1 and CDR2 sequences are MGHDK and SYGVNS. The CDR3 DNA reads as TGTGCCAGCAGGCGGGGGGGGAGCACAGATACGCAGTATTTT. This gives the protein CASRRGGSTDTQYF.

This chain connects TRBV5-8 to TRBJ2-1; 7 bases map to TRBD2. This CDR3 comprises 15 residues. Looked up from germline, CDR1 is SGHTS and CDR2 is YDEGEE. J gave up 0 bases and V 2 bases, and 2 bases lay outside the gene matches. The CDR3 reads CASSFGGSSYNEQFF. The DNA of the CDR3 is TGTGCCAGCAGCTTTGGCGGGAGCTCCTACAATGAGCAGTTCTTC. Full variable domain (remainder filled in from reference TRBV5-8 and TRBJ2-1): EAGVTQSPTHLIKTRGQQATLRCSPISGHTSVYWYQQALGLGLQFLLWYDEGEERNRGNFPPRFSGRQFPNYSSELNVNALELEDSALYLCASSFGGSSYNEQFFGPGTRLTVL.

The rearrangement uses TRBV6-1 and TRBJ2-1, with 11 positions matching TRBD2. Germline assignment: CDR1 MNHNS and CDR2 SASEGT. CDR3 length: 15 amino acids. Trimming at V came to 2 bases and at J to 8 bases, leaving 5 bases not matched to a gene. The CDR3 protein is CASSERLAGNDEQFF. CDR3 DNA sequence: TGTGCCAGCAGTGAAAGACTAGCGGGGAACGATGAGCAGTTCTTC.

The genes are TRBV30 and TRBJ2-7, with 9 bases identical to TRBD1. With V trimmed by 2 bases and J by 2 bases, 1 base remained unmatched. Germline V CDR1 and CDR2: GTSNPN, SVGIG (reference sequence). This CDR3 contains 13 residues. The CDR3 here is CAWSRTGAYEQYV. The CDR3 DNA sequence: TGTGCCTGGAGTCGGACAGGGGCCTACGAGCAGTACGTC.

This chain's CDR3 is CATSRTQGYGYTF. The CDR3 bases are TGTGCCACCAGCAGGACGCAGGGATACGGCTACACCTTC. V gene TRBV15 combines with J gene TRBJ1-2; weak D call: TRBD1 (5 bases). The V and J ends lost 3 bases and 8 bases respectively, with 13 bases between them. This CDR3 spans 13 amino acids. Germline assignment: CDR1 LNHNV and CDR2 YYDKDF (reference sequence).

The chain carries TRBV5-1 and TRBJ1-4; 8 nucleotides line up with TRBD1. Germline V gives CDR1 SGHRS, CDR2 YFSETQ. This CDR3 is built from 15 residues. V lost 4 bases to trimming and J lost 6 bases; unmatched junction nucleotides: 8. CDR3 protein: CASSETGEDYEKLFF. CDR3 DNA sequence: TGCGCCAGCAGCGAGACAGGGGAAGACTATGAAAAACTGTTTTTT.

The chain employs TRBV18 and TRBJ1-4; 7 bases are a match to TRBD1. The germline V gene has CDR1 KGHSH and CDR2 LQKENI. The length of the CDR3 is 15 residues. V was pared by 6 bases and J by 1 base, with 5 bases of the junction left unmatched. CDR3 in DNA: TGTGCCAGCTCGGTGGACAGGAAAACTAATGAAAAACTGTTTTTT. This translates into CASSVDRKTNEKLFF.

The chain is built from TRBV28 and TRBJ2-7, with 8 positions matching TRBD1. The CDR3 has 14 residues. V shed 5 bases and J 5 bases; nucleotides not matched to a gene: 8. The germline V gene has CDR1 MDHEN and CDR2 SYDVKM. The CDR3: CASSPGGKGNEQYF. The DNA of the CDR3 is TGTGCCAGCAGTCCAGGGGGCAAGGGAAACGAGCAGTACTTC.

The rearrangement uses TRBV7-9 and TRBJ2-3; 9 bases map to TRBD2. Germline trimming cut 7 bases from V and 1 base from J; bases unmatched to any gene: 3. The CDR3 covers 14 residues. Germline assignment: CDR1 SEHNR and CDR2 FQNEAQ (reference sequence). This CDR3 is CASTAGGGTDTQYF. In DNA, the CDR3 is TGTGCCAGCACCGCGGGGGGGGGCACAGATACGCAGTATTTT. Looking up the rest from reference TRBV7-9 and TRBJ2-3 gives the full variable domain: DTGVSQNPRHKITKRGQNVTFRCDPISEHNRLYWYRQTLGQGPEFLTYFQNEAQLEKSRLLSDRFSAERPKGSFSTLEIQRTEQGDSAMYLCASTAGGGTDTQYFGPGTRLTVL.

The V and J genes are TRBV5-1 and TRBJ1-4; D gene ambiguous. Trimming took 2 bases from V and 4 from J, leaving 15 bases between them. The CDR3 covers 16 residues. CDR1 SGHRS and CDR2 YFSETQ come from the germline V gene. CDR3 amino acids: CASSLNTQRGNEKLFF. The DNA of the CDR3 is TGCGCCAGCAGCTTAAATACACAGCGGGGTAATGAAAAACTGTTTTTT.

The CDR3 DNA reads TGTGCCAGCAGCTTGGTCTCGACAGGGAATTTCTACGAGCAGTACGTC. Amino acids: CASSLVSTGNFYEQYV. The chain has TRBV5-4 and TRBJ2-7; TRBD1 aligns across 7 bases. V was pared by 0 bases and J by 3 bases, with 9 bases of the junction left unmatched. CDR3 length: 16 amino acids. Per the germline V gene, CDR1 is SGHNT and CDR2 is YYREEE (reference sequence).

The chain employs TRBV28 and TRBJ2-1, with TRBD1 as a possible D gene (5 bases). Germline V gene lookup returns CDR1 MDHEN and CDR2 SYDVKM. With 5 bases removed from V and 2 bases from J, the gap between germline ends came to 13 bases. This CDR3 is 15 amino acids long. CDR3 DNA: TGTGCCAGCAGTCAGGGCGGCACAACCTACAATGAGCAGTTCTTC. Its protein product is CASSQGGTTYNEQFF.

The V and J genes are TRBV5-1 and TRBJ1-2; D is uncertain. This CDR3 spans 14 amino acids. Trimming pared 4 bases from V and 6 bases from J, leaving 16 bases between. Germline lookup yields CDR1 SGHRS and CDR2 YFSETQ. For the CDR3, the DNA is TGCGCCAGCAGCCTCCTGTCGCAGGAACATGGCTACACCTTC. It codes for CASSLLSQEHGYTF.

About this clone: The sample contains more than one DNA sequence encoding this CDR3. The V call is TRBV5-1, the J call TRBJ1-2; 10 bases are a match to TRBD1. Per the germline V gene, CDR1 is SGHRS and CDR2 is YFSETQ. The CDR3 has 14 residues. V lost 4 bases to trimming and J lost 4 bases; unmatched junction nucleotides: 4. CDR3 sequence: CASSAGQGSYGYTF. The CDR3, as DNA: TGCGCCAGCAGCGCGGGACAGGGGAGCTATGGCTACACCTTC.

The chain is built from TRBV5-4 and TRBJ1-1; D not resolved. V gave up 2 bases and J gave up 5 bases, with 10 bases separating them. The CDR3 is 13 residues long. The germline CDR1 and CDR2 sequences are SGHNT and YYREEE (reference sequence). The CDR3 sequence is CASSFGEATEAFF. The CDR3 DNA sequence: TGTGCCAGCAGCTTCGGGGAGGCGACTGAAGCTTTCTTT.

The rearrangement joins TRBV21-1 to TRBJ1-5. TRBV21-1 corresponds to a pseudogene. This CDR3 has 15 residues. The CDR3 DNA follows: TGTGCCAGCAGCAAAGTGAAGGAGGTTGATCAGCCCCAGCATTTT. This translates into CASSKVKEVDQPQHF.

CDR3 sequence reads: CASSVGQSSNQPQHF. CDR3 coding DNA: TGTGCCAGCAGCGTAGGACAGAGTAGCAATCAGCCCCAGCATTTT. V gene TRBV9 combines with J gene TRBJ1-5, with a tentative D call TRBD1 (5 bases). The germline V gene encodes CDR1 SGDLS and CDR2 YYNGEE. This CDR3 has 15 residues. The V and J ends lost 0 bases and 0 bases respectively, with 7 bases between them.

As DNA, the CDR3 is TGTGCCAGTAGTATAGGAGGGGGGGCGAACACCGGGGAGCTGTTTTTT. This gives the protein CASSIGGGANTGELFF. This chain joins TRBV19 and TRBJ2-2; TRBD2 might be the D (7 bases). Per germline, CDR1 LNHDA and CDR2 SQIVND (reference sequence). The V end was cut by 1 base, the J end by 0 bases, with 9 bases between. This CDR3 spans 16 amino acids.

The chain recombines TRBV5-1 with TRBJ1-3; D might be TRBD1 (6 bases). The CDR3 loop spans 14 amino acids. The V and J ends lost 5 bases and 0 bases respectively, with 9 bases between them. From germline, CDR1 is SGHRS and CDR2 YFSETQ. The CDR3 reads CASRDSISGNTIYF. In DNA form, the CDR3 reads TGCGCCAGCAGGGACAGCATCTCTGGAAACACCATATATTTT.

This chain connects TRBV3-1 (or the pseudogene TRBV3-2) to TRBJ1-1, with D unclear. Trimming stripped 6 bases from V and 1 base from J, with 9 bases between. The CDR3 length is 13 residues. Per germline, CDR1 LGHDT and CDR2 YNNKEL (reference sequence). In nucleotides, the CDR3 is TGTGCCAGCAGGGGCAACAGGAACACTGAAGCTTTCTTT. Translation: CASRGNRNTEAFF.

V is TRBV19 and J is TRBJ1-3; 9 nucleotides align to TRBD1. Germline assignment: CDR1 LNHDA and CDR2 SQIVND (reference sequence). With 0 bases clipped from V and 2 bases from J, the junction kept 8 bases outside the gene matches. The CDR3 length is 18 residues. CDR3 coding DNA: TGTGCCAGTAGTATAGAGGCCGGGACAGGGTCAACTGGAAACACCATATATTTT. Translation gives CASSIEAGTGSTGNTIYF.

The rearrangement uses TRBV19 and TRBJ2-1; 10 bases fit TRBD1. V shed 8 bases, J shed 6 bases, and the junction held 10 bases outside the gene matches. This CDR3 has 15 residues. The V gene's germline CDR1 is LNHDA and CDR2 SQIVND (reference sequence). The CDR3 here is CASGKARDRGNEQFF. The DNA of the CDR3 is TGTGCCAGTGGCAAGGCTCGGGACAGGGGCAATGAGCAGTTCTTC.

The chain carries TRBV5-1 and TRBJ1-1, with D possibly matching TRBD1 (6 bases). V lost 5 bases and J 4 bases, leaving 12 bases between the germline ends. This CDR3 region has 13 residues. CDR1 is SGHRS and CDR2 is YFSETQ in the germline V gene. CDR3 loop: CASRETGPTEAFF. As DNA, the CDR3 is TGCGCCAGCAGGGAGACAGGTCCCACTGAAGCTTTCTTT.